This T cell receptor beta chain was captured by sequencing in a study of blood T cell repertoires in COVID-19. CDR3 length: 17 residues. Germline CDR1 reads SGHAT; CDR2 reads FQNNGV. V lost 6 bases and J lost 0; bases outside the gene matches: 8. The table lists this clone with a few counts. The method was immunoSEQ multiplex PCR; TCRdb's version includes in-frame clones alone and lacks a portion of them. This table has tens of thousands of clones, 87% appearing once. Sample: peripheral blood. The chain couples TRBV11-2 to TRBJ2-2, with 9 nucleotides matching TRBD2. The sequence derives from a man in his forties or fifties with COVID-19, enrolled during active disease. The CDR3 DNA follows: TGTGCCAGCAGTTCAGGGAGCGGGGGGCCGAACACCGGGGAGCTGTTTTTT. It specifies CASSSGSGGPNTGELFF. Combining the CDR3 with reference TRBV11-2 and TRBJ2-2 gives the whole variable domain EAGVAQSPRYKIIEKRQSVAFWCNPISGHATLYWYQQILGQGPKLLIQFQNNGVVDDSQLPKDRFSAERLKGVDSTLKIQPAKLEDSAVYLCASSSGSGGPNTGELFFGEGSRLTVL.